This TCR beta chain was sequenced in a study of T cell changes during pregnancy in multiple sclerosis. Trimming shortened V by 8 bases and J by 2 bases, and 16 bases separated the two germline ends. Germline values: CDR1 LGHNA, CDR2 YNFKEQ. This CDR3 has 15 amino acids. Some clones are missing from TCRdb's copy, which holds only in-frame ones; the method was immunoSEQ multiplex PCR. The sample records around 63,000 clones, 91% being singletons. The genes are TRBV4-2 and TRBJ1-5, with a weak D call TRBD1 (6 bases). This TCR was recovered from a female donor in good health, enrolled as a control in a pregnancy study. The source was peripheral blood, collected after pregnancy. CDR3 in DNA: TGTGCCAGCGCCAAGGGGGGGGCCGGCAATCAGCCCCAGCATTTT. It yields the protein CASAKGGAGNQPQHF.